This TCR beta chain is drawn from a study of kidney transplant recipient with SARS-CoV-2 infection. In this sample, this clonotype turned up many times. Germline CDR1 LGHDT, CDR2 YNNKEL (reference sequence). V was trimmed by 2 bases and J by 0 bases, leaving 7 bases between them. The CDR3 extends over 15 amino acids. TCRdb itself ran the reads through MiXCR, one entry per CDR3 protein. The repertoire includes about 250,000 distinct CDR3 sequences, 29% of them detected once, and almost 7.5% sits in the top ten. The rearrangement uses TRBV3-1 and TRBJ1-4; D is unresolved. The TCR comes from a male patient aged 25 to 39 who had COVID-19 and was a kidney transplant recipient. A share of the T cells may be of graft donor origin. The sequencing used a blood sample, collected at baseline and on roughly day 120 from a kidney transplant recipient. CDR3: CASSQSHATNEKLFF. The CDR3 nucleotides read TGTGCCAGCAGCCAATCCCATGCAACTAATGAAAAACTGTTTTTT.